This T cell receptor (beta chain) came from a study of cytomegalovirus exposure and HLA in healthy donors. Use of 60 Vbeta and 13 Jbeta primers characterized the PCR. The table came from immunoSEQ multiplex PCR; TCRdb's copy has only in-frame clones and leaves some out. The data show approximately 170,000 clones, roughly 74% seen once. This clone was seen a few times. The CDR3 runs to 14 residues. V shed 7 bases and J shed 11 bases, with 22 bases lying between them. The germline gives CDR1 SGHTA, CDR2 FQGNSA. The chain combines TRBV7-2 with TRBJ2-3; TRBD1 might be the D (6 bases). The TCR originated in a male donor in good health and CMV-seronegative. Source material: PBMCs. CDR3 amino acids: CASIQGGTTKGQYF. The CDR3 nucleotides read TGTGCCAGCATCCAAGGGGGTACGACGAAAGGGCAGTATTTT.